The clone carrying this TCR beta chain was counted at least ten times. Its antigen is currently unknown. The entry originates in a study of T cell repertoires in cytomegalovirus infection. The overall study: HLA-B-restricted CMV epitopes that are well studied, plus recently identified HLA-C-restricted ones, were used by the study. Matching HLA type, along with CMV infection, was indicated by public TCR beta signatures.

In TCRdb, the reads were re-called with MiXCR into one record per CDR3 protein. The sample carries approximately 1,000,000 distinct CDR3 sequences, around 32% recorded once. This CDR3 is 12 amino acids long. Germline V gene data show CDR1 as SGHVS and CDR2 as FQNEAQ. Between the trimmed V and J ends, which lost 5 bases and 6 bases, there was a span of 9 bases. The genes are TRBV7-8 and TRBJ2-3; D call uncertain. Specimen: cultured CD8+ T cells from PBMCs, collected from culture after CMV antigen stimulation. The receptor's source is a human donor in good health (CMV status not recorded). Some clones in this sample may be carry-over from other donors' samples. The CDR3 DNA is TGTGCCAGCAGCCCTTACCAGGATACGCAGTATTTT. Its protein is CASSPYQDTQYF.